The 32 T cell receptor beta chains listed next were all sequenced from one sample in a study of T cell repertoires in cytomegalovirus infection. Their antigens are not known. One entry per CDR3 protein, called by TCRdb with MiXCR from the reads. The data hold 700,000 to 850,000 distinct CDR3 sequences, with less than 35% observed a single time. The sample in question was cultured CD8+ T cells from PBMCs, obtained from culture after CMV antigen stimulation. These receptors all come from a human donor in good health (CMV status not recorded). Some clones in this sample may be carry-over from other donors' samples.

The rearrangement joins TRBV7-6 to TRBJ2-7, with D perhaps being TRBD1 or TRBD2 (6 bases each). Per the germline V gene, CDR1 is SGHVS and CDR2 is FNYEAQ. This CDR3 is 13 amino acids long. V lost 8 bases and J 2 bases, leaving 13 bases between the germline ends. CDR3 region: CASSWGAAYEQYF. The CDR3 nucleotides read TGTGCCAGCTCCTGGGGGGCGGCCTACGAGCAGTACTTC.

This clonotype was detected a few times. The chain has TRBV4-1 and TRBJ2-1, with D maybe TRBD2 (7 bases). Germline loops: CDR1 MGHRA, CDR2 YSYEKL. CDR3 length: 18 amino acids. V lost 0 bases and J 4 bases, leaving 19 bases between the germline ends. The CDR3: CASSQEVGSGGQYNEQFF. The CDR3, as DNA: TGCGCCAGCAGCCAAGAAGTGGGCTCGGGGGGCCAATACAATGAGCAGTTCTTC.

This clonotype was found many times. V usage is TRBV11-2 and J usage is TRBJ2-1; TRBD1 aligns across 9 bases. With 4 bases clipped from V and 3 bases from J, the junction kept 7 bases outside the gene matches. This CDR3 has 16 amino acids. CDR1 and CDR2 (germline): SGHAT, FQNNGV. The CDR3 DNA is TGTGCCAGCAGCTCTCCGGGACAGGGTGTCTACAATGAGCAGTTCTTC. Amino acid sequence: CASSSPGQGVYNEQFF.

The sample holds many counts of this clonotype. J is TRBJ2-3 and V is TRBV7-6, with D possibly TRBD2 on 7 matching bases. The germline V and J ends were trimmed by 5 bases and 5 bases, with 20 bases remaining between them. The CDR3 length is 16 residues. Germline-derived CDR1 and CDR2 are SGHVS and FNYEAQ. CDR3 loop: CASSLTGGTPQDTQYF. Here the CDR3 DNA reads TGTGCCAGCAGCCTCACGGGGGGCACCCCACAAGATACGCAGTATTTT.

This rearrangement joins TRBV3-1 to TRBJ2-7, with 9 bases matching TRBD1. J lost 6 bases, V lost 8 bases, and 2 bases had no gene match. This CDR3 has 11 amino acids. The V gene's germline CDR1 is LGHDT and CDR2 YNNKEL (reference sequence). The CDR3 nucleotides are TGTGCCAGCGGACAGGGGAGCGAGCAGTACGTC. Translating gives CASGQGSEQYV.

The CDR3 region has the DNA TGTGCCAGCAGTTTATTTCATACTTCGAACACTGAAGCTTTCTTT. Translation gives CASSLFHTSNTEAFF. The rearrangement links TRBV28 to TRBJ1-1; D is ambiguous. CDR1 MDHEN and CDR2 SYDVKM come from the germline V gene. Trimming took off 1 base at V and 1 base at J, with 10 bases between the two ends. The CDR3 is made up of 15 amino acids.

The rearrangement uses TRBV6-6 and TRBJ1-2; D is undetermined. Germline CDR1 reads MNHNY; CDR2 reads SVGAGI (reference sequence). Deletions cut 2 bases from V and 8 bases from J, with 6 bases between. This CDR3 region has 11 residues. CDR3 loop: CASSYPQGYTF. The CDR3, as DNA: TGTGCCAGCAGTTACCCCCAAGGCTACACCTTC.

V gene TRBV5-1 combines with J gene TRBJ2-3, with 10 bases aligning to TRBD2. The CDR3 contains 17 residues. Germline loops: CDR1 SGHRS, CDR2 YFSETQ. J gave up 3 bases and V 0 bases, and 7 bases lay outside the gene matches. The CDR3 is CASSLASGLAVTDTQYF. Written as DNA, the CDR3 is TGCGCCAGCAGCTTGGCCAGCGGACTAGCGGTAACAGATACGCAGTATTTT.

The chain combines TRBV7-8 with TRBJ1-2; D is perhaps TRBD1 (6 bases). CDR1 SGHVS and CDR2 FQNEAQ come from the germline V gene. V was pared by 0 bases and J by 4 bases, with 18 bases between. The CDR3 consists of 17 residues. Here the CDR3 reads CASSLAPLGGGAYGYTF. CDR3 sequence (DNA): TGTGCCAGCAGCTTAGCACCATTGGGCGGGGGCGCCTATGGCTACACCTTC. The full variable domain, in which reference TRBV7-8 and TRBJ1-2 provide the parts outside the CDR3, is GAGVSQSPRYKVAKRGQDVALRCDPISGHVSLFWYQQALGQGPEFLTYFQNEAQLDKSGLPSDRFFAERPEGSVSTLKIQRTQQEDSAVYLCASSLAPLGGGAYGYTFGSGTRLTVV.

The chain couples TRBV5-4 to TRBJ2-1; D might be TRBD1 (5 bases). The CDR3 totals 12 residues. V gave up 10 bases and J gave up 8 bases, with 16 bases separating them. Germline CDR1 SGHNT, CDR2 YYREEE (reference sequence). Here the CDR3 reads CALTTAIDEQFF. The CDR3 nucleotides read TGTGCCCTTACGACAGCGATCGATGAGCAGTTCTTC.

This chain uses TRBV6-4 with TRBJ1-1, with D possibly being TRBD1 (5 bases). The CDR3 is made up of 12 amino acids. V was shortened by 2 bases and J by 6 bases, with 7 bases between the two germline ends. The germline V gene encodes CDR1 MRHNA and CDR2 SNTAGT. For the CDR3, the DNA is TGTGCCAGCAGTGACCCGGGGGCTGAAGCTTTCTTT. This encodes CASSDPGAEAFF.

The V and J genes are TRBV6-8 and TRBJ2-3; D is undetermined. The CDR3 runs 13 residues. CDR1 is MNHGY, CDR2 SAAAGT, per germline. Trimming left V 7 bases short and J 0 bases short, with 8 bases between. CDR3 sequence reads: CASNKASTDTQYF. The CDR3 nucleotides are TGTGCCAGCAACAAAGCGAGCACAGATACGCAGTATTTT.

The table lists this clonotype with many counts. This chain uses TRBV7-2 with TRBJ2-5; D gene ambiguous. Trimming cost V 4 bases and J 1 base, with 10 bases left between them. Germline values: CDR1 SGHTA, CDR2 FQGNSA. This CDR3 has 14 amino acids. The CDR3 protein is CASSSLVAQETQYF. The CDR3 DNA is TGTGCCAGCAGCTCCCTAGTGGCCCAAGAGACCCAGTACTTC. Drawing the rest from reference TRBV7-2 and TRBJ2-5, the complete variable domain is GAGVSQSPSNKVTEKGKDVELRCDPISGHTALYWYRQSLGQGLEFLIYFQGNSAPDKSGLPSDRFSAERTGGSVSTLTIQRTQQEDSAVYLCASSSLVAQETQYFGPGTRLLVL.

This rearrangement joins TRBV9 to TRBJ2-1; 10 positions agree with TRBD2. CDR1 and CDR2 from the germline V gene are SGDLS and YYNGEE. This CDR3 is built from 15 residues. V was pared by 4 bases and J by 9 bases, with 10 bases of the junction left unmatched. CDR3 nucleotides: TGTGCCAGCAGCCTTTCCAGGGGACTAGCGACTGAGCAGTTCTTC. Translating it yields CASSLSRGLATEQFF.

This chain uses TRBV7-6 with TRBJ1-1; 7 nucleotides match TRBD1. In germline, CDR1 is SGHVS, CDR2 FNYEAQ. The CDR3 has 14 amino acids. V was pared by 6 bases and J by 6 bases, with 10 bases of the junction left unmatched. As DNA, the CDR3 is TGTGCCAGCAGTTATACAGGGGCTAATGCTGAAGCTTTCTTT. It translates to CASSYTGANAEAFF.

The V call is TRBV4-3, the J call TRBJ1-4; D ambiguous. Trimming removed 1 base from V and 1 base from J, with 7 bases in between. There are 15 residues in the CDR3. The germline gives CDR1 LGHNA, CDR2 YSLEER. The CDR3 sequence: CASSQVGLTNEKLFF. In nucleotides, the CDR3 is TGCGCCAGCAGCCAAGTGGGTCTAACTAATGAAAAACTGTTTTTT.

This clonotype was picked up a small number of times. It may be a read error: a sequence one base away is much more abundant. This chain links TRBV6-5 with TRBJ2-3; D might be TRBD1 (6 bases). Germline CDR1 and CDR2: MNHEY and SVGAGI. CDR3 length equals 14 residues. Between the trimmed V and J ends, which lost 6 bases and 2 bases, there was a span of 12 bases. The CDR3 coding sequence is TGTGCCAGCAGCCTACAGGGCCCCACAGATACGCAGTATTTT. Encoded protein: CASSLQGPTDTQYF.

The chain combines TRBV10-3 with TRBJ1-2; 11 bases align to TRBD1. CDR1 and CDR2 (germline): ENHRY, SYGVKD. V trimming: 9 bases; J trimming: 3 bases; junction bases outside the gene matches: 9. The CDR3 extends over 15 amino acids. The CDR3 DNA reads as TGTGCCATATTGGGACAGGGGGAATACGACTATGGCTACACCTTC. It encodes CAILGQGEYDYGYTF.

The CDR3 spells CASGFRQAEIGGWVSTDTQYF. The CDR3 DNA follows: TGTGCTAGTGGTTTCAGACAGGCCGAGATTGGGGGCTGGGTTAGCACAGATACGCAGTATTTT. The V gene is TRBV12-5, the J gene TRBJ2-3; tentative D call: TRBD1 (6 bases). Germline V gene data show CDR1 as LGHNT and CDR2 as FRNRAP. The CDR3 runs to 21 residues. The V end lost 3 bases, the J end lost 0 bases, and 28 bases lay between the germline ends.

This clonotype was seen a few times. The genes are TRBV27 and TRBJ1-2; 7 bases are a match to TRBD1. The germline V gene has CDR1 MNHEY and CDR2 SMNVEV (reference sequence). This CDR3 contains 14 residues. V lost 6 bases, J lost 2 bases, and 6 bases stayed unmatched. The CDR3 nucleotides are TGTGCCAGCAGGCCATCGGGACAGAACTATGGCTACACCTTC. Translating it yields CASRPSGQNYGYTF.

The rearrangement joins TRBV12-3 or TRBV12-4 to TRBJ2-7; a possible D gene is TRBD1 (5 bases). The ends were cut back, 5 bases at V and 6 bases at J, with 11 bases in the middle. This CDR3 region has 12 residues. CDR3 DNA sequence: TGTGCCAGCAGTGTGCAGGGTAGCGAGCAGTACTTC. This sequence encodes CASSVQGSEQYF.

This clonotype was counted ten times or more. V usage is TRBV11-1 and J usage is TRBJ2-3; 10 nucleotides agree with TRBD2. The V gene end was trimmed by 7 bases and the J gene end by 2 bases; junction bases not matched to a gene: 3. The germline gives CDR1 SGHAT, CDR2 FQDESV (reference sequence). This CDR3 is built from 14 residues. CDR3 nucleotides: TGTGCCAGCACTAGCGGGGGCCTCACAGATACGCAGTATTTT. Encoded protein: CASTSGGLTDTQYF.

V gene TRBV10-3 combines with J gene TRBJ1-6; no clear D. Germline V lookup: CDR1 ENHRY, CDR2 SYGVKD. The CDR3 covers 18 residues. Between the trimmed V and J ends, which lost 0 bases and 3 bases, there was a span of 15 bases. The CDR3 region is CAISESWFVDHYNSPLHF. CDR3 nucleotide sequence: TGTGCCATCAGTGAGTCGTGGTTTGTAGACCACTATAATTCACCCCTCCACTTT.

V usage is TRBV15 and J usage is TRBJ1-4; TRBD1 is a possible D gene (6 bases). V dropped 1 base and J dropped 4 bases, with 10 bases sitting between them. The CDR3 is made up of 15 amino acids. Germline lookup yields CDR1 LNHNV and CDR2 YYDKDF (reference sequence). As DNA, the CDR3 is TGTGCCACCAGCAGAGCCGGACAGATTAATGAAAAACTGTTTTTT. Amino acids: CATSRAGQINEKLFF. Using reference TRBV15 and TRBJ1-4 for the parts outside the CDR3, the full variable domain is DAMVIQNPRYQVTQFGKPVTLSCSQTLNHNVMYWYQQKSSQAPKLLFHYYDKDFNNEADTPDNFQSRRPNTSFCFLDIRSPGLGDTAMYLCATSRAGQINEKLFFGSGTQLSVL.

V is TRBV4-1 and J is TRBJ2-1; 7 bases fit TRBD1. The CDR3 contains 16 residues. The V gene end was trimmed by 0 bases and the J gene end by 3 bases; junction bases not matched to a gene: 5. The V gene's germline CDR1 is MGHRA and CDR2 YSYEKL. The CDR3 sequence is CASSQDPGQSYNEQFF. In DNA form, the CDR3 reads TGCGCCAGCAGCCAAGATCCGGGACAGAGCTACAATGAGCAGTTCTTC.

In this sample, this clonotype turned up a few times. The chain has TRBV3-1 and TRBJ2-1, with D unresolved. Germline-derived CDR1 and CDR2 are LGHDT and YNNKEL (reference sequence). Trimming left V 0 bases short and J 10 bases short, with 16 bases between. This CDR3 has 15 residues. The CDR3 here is CASSQDIGPRTEQFF. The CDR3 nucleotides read TGTGCCAGCAGCCAAGATATCGGACCGCGGACGGAGCAGTTCTTC.

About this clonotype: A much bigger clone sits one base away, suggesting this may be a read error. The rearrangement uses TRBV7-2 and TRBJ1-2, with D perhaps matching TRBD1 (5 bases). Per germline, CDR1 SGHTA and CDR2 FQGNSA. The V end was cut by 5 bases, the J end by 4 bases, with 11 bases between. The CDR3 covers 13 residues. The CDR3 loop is CTSSDSGSYGYTF. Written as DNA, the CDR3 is TGTACCAGCAGCGACTCAGGGTCCTATGGCTACACCTTC.

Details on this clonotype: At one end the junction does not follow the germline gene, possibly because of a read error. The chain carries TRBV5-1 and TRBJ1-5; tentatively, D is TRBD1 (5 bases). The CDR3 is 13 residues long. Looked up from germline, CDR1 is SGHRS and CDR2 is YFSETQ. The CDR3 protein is CASSPRGDQPQHF. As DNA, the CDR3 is TGTGCCAGCAGCCCCCGGGGGGATCAGCCCCAGCATTTT. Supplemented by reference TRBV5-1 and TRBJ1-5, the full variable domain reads KAGVTQTPRYLIKTRGQQVTLSCSPISGHRSVSWYQQTPGQGLQFLFEYFSETQRNKGNFPGRFSGRQFSNSRSEMNVSTLELGDSALYLCASSPRGDQPQHFGDGTRLSIL.

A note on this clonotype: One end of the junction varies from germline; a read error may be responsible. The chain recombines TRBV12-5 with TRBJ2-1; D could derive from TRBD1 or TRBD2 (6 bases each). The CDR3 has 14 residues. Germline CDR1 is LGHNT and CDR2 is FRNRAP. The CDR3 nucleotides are TGTGTTAGTGGGACGGGGGCTACCTACAATGAGCAGTTCTTC. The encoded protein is CVSGTGATYNEQFF.

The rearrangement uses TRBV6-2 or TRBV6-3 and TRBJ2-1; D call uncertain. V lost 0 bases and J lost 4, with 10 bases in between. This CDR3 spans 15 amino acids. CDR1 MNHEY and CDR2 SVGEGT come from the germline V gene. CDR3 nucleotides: TGTGCCAGCAGTTACTCGATGGGCCAATACAATGAGCAGTTCTTC. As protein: CASSYSMGQYNEQFF.

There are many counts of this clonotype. CDR3 coding DNA: TGTGCCAGCAGCTTAGCTTCGGACAGGGGGCTAACAGATACGCAGTATTTT. This gives the protein CASSLASDRGLTDTQYF. The chain couples TRBV7-8 to TRBJ2-3, with 11 bases matching TRBD1. Losses at the gene ends were 0 bases for V and 3 bases for J; bases not matched to a gene: 5. This CDR3 contains 17 residues. Germline V gives CDR1 SGHVS, CDR2 FQNEAQ.

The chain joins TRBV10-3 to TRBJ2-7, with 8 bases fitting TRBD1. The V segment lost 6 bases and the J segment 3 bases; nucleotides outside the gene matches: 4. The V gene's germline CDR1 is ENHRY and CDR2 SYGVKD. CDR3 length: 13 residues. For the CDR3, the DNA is TGTGCCATCAGGGACAGGGAGAGCTACGAGCAGTACTTC. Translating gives CAIRDRESYEQYF.